This T cell receptor beta chain was observed in a study of T cell responses to AZD1222 COVID-19 vaccine. Comments on this clone: Its target is not known.

The protocol was immunoSEQ multiplex PCR, while the TCRdb copy is restricted to in-frame clones and leaves out a portion. The data hold roughly 120,000 clones, with approximately 84% observed a single time. Findings of the study overall: Baseline seropositivity occurred in only 5 to 7 AZD1222 recipients. The peak T cell response came first, and repertoires were sampled only after it.

The germline V gene encodes CDR1 SGHNT and CDR2 YYREEE (reference sequence). The CDR3 length is 13 residues. V was clipped by 0 bases and J by 4 bases, with 8 bases between them. The sequence derives from an adult in good health. The chain couples TRBV5-4 to TRBJ2-7; D unresolved. The source was peripheral blood, collected on day 0 of AZD1222 vaccination. This CDR3 reads CASSLVESYEQYF. CDR3 nucleotides: TGTGCCAGCAGCTTGGTTGAGAGTTACGAGCAGTACTTC.